The 21 T cell receptor beta chains below all came from one sample that was sequenced in a study of blood T cell repertoires in COVID-19. Using immunoSEQ multiplex PCR, the repertoire was profiled, and TCRdb retains in-frame clones only, with some absent. The data contain 200,000 or so clones, approximately 90% of them singletons. Sequencing input: peripheral blood. Every receptor here comes from a man in his fifties or sixties with COVID-19, enrolled during active disease.

The chain employs TRBV2 and TRBJ2-5; TRBD2 matches at 10 bases. CDR3 length equals 16 residues. The germline gives CDR1 SNHLY, CDR2 FYNNEI. Trimming removed 7 bases from V and 7 bases from J; junction bases left unmatched: 15. The CDR3 DNA is TGTGCCAGCAAGAGGGATGCTAGCGGGAGCGGTGGGACCCAGTACTTC. Translating it yields CASKRDASGSGGTQYF.

The chain couples TRBV14 to TRBJ1-1; D may be TRBD1 (5 bases). The CDR3 has 14 amino acids. V was pared by 4 bases and J by 0 bases, with 9 bases between. In germline, CDR1 is SGHDN, CDR2 FVKESK. CDR3: CASSRQGMNTEAFF. The CDR3 coding sequence is TGTGCCAGCAGCCGCCAGGGAATGAACACTGAAGCTTTCTTT.

V is TRBV19 and J is TRBJ1-6, with 9 nucleotides matching TRBD1. CDR1 LNHDA and CDR2 SQIVND come from the germline V gene (reference sequence). The CDR3 loop spans 15 amino acids. V lost 2 bases and J lost 6; bases outside the gene matches: 2. CDR3 residues: CASSIQTGGNSPLHF. The CDR3 DNA reads as TGTGCCAGTAGTATACAGACAGGGGGTAATTCACCCCTCCACTTT.

J is TRBJ1-5 and V is TRBV6-1; 9 nucleotides line up with TRBD1. The ends lost 3 bases at V and 7 bases at J; junction bases unmatched: 4. This CDR3 is built from 14 residues. In germline, CDR1 is MNHNS, CDR2 SASEGT. The CDR3 bases are TGTGCCAGCAGTGAGAGGACAGGGGAACAGCCCCAGCATTTT. Translating it yields CASSERTGEQPQHF.

This chain joins TRBV10-3 and TRBJ1-1; possibly TRBD1 for D (5 bases). The V and J ends lost 6 bases and 4 bases respectively, with 18 bases between them. Germline V CDR1 and CDR2: ENHRY, SYGVKD. The length of the CDR3 is 15 residues. The CDR3 region has the DNA TGTGCCATCAGCCCATCGGGAGGGGTCGGCACTGAAGCTTTCTTT. It specifies CAISPSGGVGTEAFF.

This chain joins TRBV19 and TRBJ2-7, with D tentatively TRBD1 (6 bases). Trimming pared 2 bases from V and 3 bases from J, leaving 14 bases between. Germline V CDR1 and CDR2: LNHDA, SQIVND (reference sequence). The CDR3 covers 15 residues. As DNA, the CDR3 is TGTGCCAGTAGTATAAGGGGGTCCATCGGCTACGAGCAGTACTTC. It codes for CASSIRGSIGYEQYF.

The V and J genes are TRBV20-1 and TRBJ2-4, with D unclear. This CDR3 comprises 13 residues. Germline CDR1 reads DFQATT; CDR2 reads SNEGSKA (reference sequence). Trimming removed 3 bases at V and 0 bases at J, with 6 bases between. The CDR3 here is CSASYRAKNIQYF. DNA for the CDR3: TGCAGTGCTAGTTACAGAGCCAAAAACATTCAGTACTTC.

V and J are TRBV2 and TRBJ2-7, with D unresolved. Trimming took 6 bases from V and 6 from J, leaving 9 bases between them. Germline CDR1 reads SNHLY; CDR2 reads FYNNEI. This CDR3 region has 11 residues. CDR3 sequence reads: CASRYSREQYF. The DNA for the CDR3 is TGTGCCAGCAGATACAGCCGCGAGCAGTACTTC. Based on the CDR3 plus reference TRBV2 and TRBJ2-7, the full variable domain is EPEVTQTPSHQVTQMGQEVILRCVPISNHLYFYWYRQILGQKVEFLVSFYNNEISEKSEIFDDQFSVERPDGSNFTLKIRSTKLEDSAMYFCASRYSREQYFGPGTRLTVT.

The rearrangement links TRBV6-2 or TRBV6-3 to TRBJ2-1; 7 nucleotides agree with TRBD1. The CDR3 runs 13 residues. V lost 6 bases, J lost 12 bases, and 11 bases stayed unmatched. CDR1 and CDR2 from the germline V gene are MNHEY and SVGEGT. CDR3 in amino acids: CASSPLGGTGQFF. CDR3 in DNA: TGTGCCAGCAGCCCCCTAGGGGGCACAGGGCAGTTCTTC.

This clone was seen a few times. This same CDR3 is encoded by further DNA sequences in the sample. The chain recombines TRBV5-4 with TRBJ1-5; D remains ambiguous. The germline V gene encodes CDR1 SGHNT and CDR2 YYREEE (reference sequence). CDR3 length: 13 residues. Trimming stripped 0 bases from V and 5 bases from J, with 6 bases between. The CDR3 protein is CASSLDSDQPQHF. The DNA for the CDR3 is TGTGCCAGCAGCTTGGACTCCGATCAGCCCCAGCATTTT.

This clone was detected only a few times. This chain links TRBV6-2 or TRBV6-3 with TRBJ1-1, with D unclear. Germline lookup yields CDR1 MNHEY and CDR2 SVGEGT. The CDR3 contains 13 residues. Trimming shortened V by 5 bases and J by 3 bases, and 10 bases separated the two germline ends. The CDR3 reads CASSQDTDTEAFF. The DNA of the CDR3 is TGTGCCAGCAGTCAAGACACAGACACTGAAGCTTTCTTT.

The J gene is TRBJ1-1, the V gene TRBV23-1, with 7 bases aligning to TRBD1. TRBV23-1 is placed among ORFs of uncertain function. The CDR3 is 16 residues long. The J segment lost 7 bases and the V segment lost 0 bases, leaving 11 bases of the junction unmatched. CDR3 DNA: TGCGCCAGCAGTCAATCGGAGGACAGGCCAGGAGGTGAAGCTTTCTTT. It is translated as CASSQSEDRPGGEAFF.

This chain links TRBV30 with TRBJ2-7; 11 positions agree with TRBD2. The CDR3 length is 13 residues. Germline V gene lookup returns CDR1 GTSNPN and CDR2 SVGIG (reference sequence). J gave up 2 bases and V 6 bases, and 3 bases lay outside the gene matches. This chain's CDR3 is CACSTSGTYEQYF. The DNA for the CDR3 is TGTGCCTGTTCGACTAGCGGGACCTACGAGCAGTACTTC.

The V and J genes are TRBV9 and TRBJ2-5; 8 bases align to TRBD2. The junction had 6 bases not matched to a gene; V was cut back by 0 bases and J by 2 bases. The CDR3 sequence is 16 residues long. The germline V gene encodes CDR1 SGDLS and CDR2 YYNGEE. CDR3: CASSVGPGGRQETQYF. The CDR3 bases are TGTGCCAGCAGCGTAGGGCCGGGGGGGCGACAAGAGACCCAGTACTTC.

The chain combines TRBV2 with TRBJ2-2, with TRBD2 identical over 7 bases. J gave up 0 bases and V 8 bases, and 6 bases lay outside the gene matches. CDR1 and CDR2 (germline): SNHLY, FYNNEI. The CDR3 runs 15 residues. CDR3 region: CASRVSGTNTGELFF. CDR3 coding DNA: TGTGCCAGCCGCGTGAGCGGGACGAACACCGGGGAGCTGTTTTTT.

The chain carries TRBV6-5 and TRBJ2-1, with a possible D match to TRBD1 (5 bases). This CDR3 region has 12 residues. V dropped 8 bases and J dropped 4 bases, with 9 bases sitting between them. Per the germline V gene, CDR1 is MNHEY and CDR2 is SVGAGI. CDR3 sequence (DNA): TGTGCCAGCGGACAAACATACAATGAGCAGTTCTTC. Its protein is CASGQTYNEQFF.

The chain joins TRBV19 to TRBJ2-7; D perhaps matches TRBD2 (6 bases). Germline CDR1 LNHDA, CDR2 SQIVND (reference sequence). Trimming stripped 5 bases from V and 0 bases from J, with 11 bases between. This CDR3 is 14 amino acids long. CDR3 bases: TGTGCCAGTAGTGCGGGACCACACTCCTACGAGCAGTACTTC. It encodes CASSAGPHSYEQYF. Complete variable domain (other parts from reference TRBV19 and TRBJ2-7): DGGITQSPKYLFRKEGQNVTLSCEQNLNHDAMYWYRQDPGQGLRLIYYSQIVNDFQKGDIAEGYSVSREKKESFPLTVTSAQKNPTAFYLCASSAGPHSYEQYFGPGTRLTVT.

This clone was seen only a few times. V gene TRBV7-2 combines with J gene TRBJ2-7, with 10 bases matching TRBD2. CDR1 is SGHTA and CDR2 is FQGNSA in the germline V gene. The CDR3 loop spans 16 amino acids. After removal of 1 base from V and 7 bases from J, the junction contained 10 bases not matched to a gene. In DNA, the CDR3 is TGTGCCAGCAGCTTAGTGGCTAGCGGGGGCCGGGGGGAGCAGTACTTC. Translation gives CASSLVASGGRGEQYF.

J is TRBJ2-7 and V is TRBV18; D perhaps matches TRBD1 (6 bases). Germline V gene lookup returns CDR1 KGHSH and CDR2 LQKENI. V was pared by 3 bases and J by 2 bases, with 8 bases between. The CDR3 covers 13 residues. The CDR3 nucleotides read TGTGCCAGCTCACCCAGGGGACCCTACGAGCAGTACTTC. Translation: CASSPRGPYEQYF.

This clone was observed a single time. The rearrangement links TRBV5-1 to TRBJ2-1; TRBD2 matches at 9 bases. The ends lost 0 bases at V and 4 bases at J; junction bases unmatched: 11. This CDR3 is built from 18 residues. The V gene's germline CDR1 is SGHRS and CDR2 YFSETQ. The CDR3 region is CASSLASGSGSGYNEQFF. The CDR3 DNA reads as TGCGCCAGCAGCTTGGCCAGCGGTAGCGGGAGTGGGTACAATGAGCAGTTCTTC.

The chain links TRBV28 to TRBJ2-1; 9 positions agree with TRBD1. After removal of 6 bases from V and 5 bases from J, the junction contained 5 bases not matched to a gene. Germline CDR1 MDHEN, CDR2 SYDVKM. This CDR3 is built from 14 residues. The CDR3 sequence: CASRPGQGNNEQFF. In DNA form, the CDR3 reads TGTGCCAGCAGGCCAGGACAGGGGAACAATGAGCAGTTCTTC. Supplemented by reference TRBV28 and TRBJ2-1, the full variable domain reads DVKVTQSSRYLVKRTGEKVFLECVQDMDHENMFWYRQDPGLGLRLIYFSYDVKMKEKGDIPEGYSVSREKKERFSLILESASTNQTSMYLCASRPGQGNNEQFFGPGTRLTVL.